Listed here are 27 T cell receptor beta chains from one sample, sequenced in a study of shared clonotypes between healthy human individuals. Sequenced by immunoSEQ multiplex PCR; TCRdb stores in-frame clones only, minus some. The sample includes 950,000 to 1,100,000 clones, roughly 80% of them seen just once. The sample was memory CD4+ T cells sorted from blood. Specified subset: CD45RA-negative fraction. Every receptor here comes from a man aged 18-30 years in good health.

The gene calls are TRBV6-6 and TRBJ2-7; TRBD2 matches at 11 bases. This CDR3 spans 16 amino acids. With V trimmed by 4 bases and J by 0 bases, 5 bases remained unmatched. Germline-derived CDR1 and CDR2 are MNHNY and SVGAGI (reference sequence). The CDR3 protein is CASSSPSGGPSYEQYF. CDR3 nucleotides: TGTGCCAGCAGTTCCCCTAGCGGGGGGCCCTCCTACGAGCAGTACTTC.

J is TRBJ2-5 and V is TRBV7-6, with 11 bases identical to TRBD2. CDR3 length: 16 residues. Germline CDR1 and CDR2: SGHVS and FNYEAQ. Trimming at V came to 2 bases and at J to 5 bases, leaving 7 bases not matched to a gene. The CDR3 protein is CASSLHSGGAWETQYF. CDR3 nucleotides: TGTGCCAGCAGCTTACATAGCGGGGGGGCCTGGGAGACCCAGTACTTC.

Only a few counts were recorded for this clone. This chain links TRBV4-3 with TRBJ2-2; D may be TRBD1 or TRBD2 (5 bases each). Per the germline V gene, CDR1 is LGHNA and CDR2 is YSLEER. The CDR3 contains 18 residues. With 3 bases removed from V and 5 bases from J, the gap between germline ends came to 22 bases. CDR3 sequence: CASSQDVPPGASTGELFF. The DNA of the CDR3 is TGCGCCAGCAGCCAGGACGTCCCCCCCGGGGCCAGTACCGGGGAGCTGTTTTTT.

In this sample, this clone turned up a few times. This chain links TRBV28 with TRBJ1-1, with a possible D match to TRBD1 (5 bases). The germline CDR1 and CDR2 sequences are MDHEN and SYDVKM. With 7 bases removed from V and 5 bases from J, the gap between germline ends came to 23 bases. The CDR3 spans 16 residues. The CDR3 spells CASTDNDWDKGTEAFF. CDR3 bases: TGTGCCAGCACCGATAACGATTGGGATAAGGGGACTGAAGCTTTCTTT.

In its sample, this clone was seen a few times. The CDR3 region has the DNA TGTGCCACCAGCATGCGTCTGAACACCGGGGAGCTGTTTTTT. It encodes CATSMRLNTGELFF. The chain combines TRBV15 with TRBJ2-2; D unclear. V was clipped by 4 bases and J by 1 base, with 7 bases between them. The CDR3 has 14 residues. The germline V gene encodes CDR1 LNHNV and CDR2 YYDKDF (reference sequence).

The gene calls are TRBV5-8 and TRBJ1-2, with TRBD1 matching over 8 bases. Trimming took 4 bases from V and 8 from J; bases not matched to a gene: 7. The germline V gene encodes CDR1 SGHTS and CDR2 YDEGEE. This CDR3 spans 13 amino acids. This CDR3 reads CASSRTGYGGYTF. In nucleotides, the CDR3 is TGTGCCAGCAGCCGGACAGGGTATGGAGGCTACACCTTC.

The chain combines TRBV5-1 with TRBJ2-3, with 7 bases aligning to TRBD1. V shed 3 bases and J 6 bases; nucleotides not matched to a gene: 13. This CDR3 comprises 16 residues. In germline, CDR1 is SGHRS, CDR2 YFSETQ. CDR3 protein: CASSYGQVQPTDTQYF. CDR3 DNA: TGCGCCAGCAGCTACGGACAGGTGCAACCCACGGATACGCAGTATTTT. The full variable domain, completed using reference TRBV5-1 and TRBJ2-3, is KAGVTQTPRYLIKTRGQQVTLSCSPISGHRSVSWYQQTPGQGLQFLFEYFSETQRNKGNFPGRFSGRQFSNSRSEMNVSTLELGDSALYLCASSYGQVQPTDTQYFGPGTRLTVL.

The chain is built from TRBV5-1 and TRBJ2-7; D tentatively reads TRBD1 or TRBD2 (6 bases each). In germline, CDR1 is SGHRS, CDR2 YFSETQ. The CDR3 has 14 residues. The V and J ends lost 3 bases and 1 base respectively, with 11 bases between them. The CDR3 region is CASSSTGASYEQYF. CDR3 DNA: TGCGCCAGCAGCTCAACGGGGGCTTCCTACGAGCAGTACTTC.

The chain couples TRBV2 to TRBJ1-6; 8 bases are shared with TRBD1. The V gene end was trimmed by 3 bases and the J gene end by 7 bases; junction bases not matched to a gene: 8. There are 16 residues in the CDR3. Germline lookup yields CDR1 SNHLY and CDR2 FYNNEI. DNA for the CDR3: TGTGCCAGCAGTGAGGAGGACAGGGTCAAGAATTCACCCCTCCACTTT. It translates to CASSEEDRVKNSPLHF.

This clone was counted only a few times. The genes are TRBV7-8 and TRBJ1-6; TRBD1 agrees at 7 bases. This CDR3 is built from 16 residues. V shed 7 bases, J shed 5 bases, and the junction held 11 bases outside the gene matches. From germline, CDR1 is SGHVS and CDR2 FQNEAQ. The CDR3: CASNAFTGTDNSPLHF. In nucleotides, the CDR3 is TGTGCCAGCAACGCGTTTACCGGGACAGATAATTCACCCCTCCACTTT.

In regard to this clone: One end of the junction does not line up with germline, which may come from a read error. The genes are TRBV7-7 and TRBJ2-5; either TRBD1 or TRBD2 may supply D (5 bases each). From germline, CDR1 is SSHAT and CDR2 FNYEAQ (reference sequence). The CDR3 length is 14 residues. The CDR3 bases are TGTGCTAGCAGCCCAGGGACGGAACAAGAGACCCAGTACTTC. This sequence encodes CASSPGTEQETQYF.

J is TRBJ1-4 and V is TRBV21-1. TRBV21-1 represents a pseudogene. The CDR3 runs 15 residues. This CDR3 is CASSFLEGANEKLFF. CDR3 DNA: TGTGCCAGCAGCTTCTTAGAAGGAGCTAATGAAAAACTGTTTTTT.

The V gene is TRBV18, the J gene TRBJ1-5, with unresolved D. This CDR3 has 16 residues. Deletions cut 0 bases from V and 0 bases from J, with 9 bases between. The germline CDR1 and CDR2 sequences are KGHSH and LQKENI. CDR3 amino acids: CASSPPPGNSNQPQHF. CDR3 nucleotides: TGTGCCAGCTCACCACCCCCGGGGAATAGCAATCAGCCCCAGCATTTT.

This clone appeared once. The chain has TRBV29-1 and TRBJ1-5; no clear D. Per germline, CDR1 SQVTM and CDR2 ANQGSEA. The CDR3 has 13 amino acids. The ends were cut back, 6 bases at V and 0 bases at J, with 9 bases in the middle. The CDR3 nucleotides read TGCAGCGTCCAGTTGAATAGCAATCAGCCCCAGCATTTT. It encodes CSVQLNSNQPQHF.

This sequence joins TRBV2 and TRBJ1-1; D is uncertain. V lost 8 bases, J lost 2 bases, and 12 bases lay in between. Looked up from germline, CDR1 is SNHLY and CDR2 is FYNNEI. This CDR3 spans 13 amino acids. Here the CDR3 DNA reads TGTGCCAGCCTTATAAATGTTAACACTGAAGCTTTCTTT. As protein: CASLINVNTEAFF.

This clone was counted only a few times. The rearrangement links TRBV5-1 to TRBJ1-3, with D tentatively TRBD1 (6 bases). CDR3 length equals 17 residues. Trimming stripped 4 bases from V and 0 bases from J, with 17 bases between. Germline loops: CDR1 SGHRS, CDR2 YFSETQ. CDR3 in DNA: TGCGCCAGCAGCCGGGAGGGGGTACCTAACTCTGGAAACACCATATATTTT. Its translation is CASSREGVPNSGNTIYF.

The chain has TRBV19 and TRBJ1-6, with D perhaps TRBD1 (5 bases). Germline CDR1 LNHDA, CDR2 SQIVND (reference sequence). Trimming took off 3 bases at V and 3 bases at J, with 12 bases between the two ends. The CDR3 has 16 residues. The CDR3 DNA sequence: TGTGCCAGTAGTATTGGGACGGAAATCTATAATTCACCCCTCCACTTT. The encoded protein is CASSIGTEIYNSPLHF.

V and J are TRBV13 and TRBJ1-1; possible D gene TRBD1, 6 bases. Deletions cut 5 bases from V and 1 base from J, with 23 bases between. Germline lookup yields CDR1 PRHDT and CDR2 FYEKMQ (reference sequence). CDR3 length: 18 amino acids. The CDR3 DNA sequence: TGTGCCAGCAGCCAAGGGGGTAAGGCTTTGAGGACGAACACTGAAGCTTTCTTT. The encoded protein is CASSQGGKALRTNTEAFF.

The count of this clone is one. This chain joins TRBV19 and TRBJ1-1; D uncertain. Germline CDR1 reads LNHDA; CDR2 reads SQIVND (reference sequence). This CDR3 region has 14 residues. The V and J ends lost 7 bases and 4 bases respectively, with 16 bases between them. CDR3 region: CASTATWRPTEAFF. The DNA of the CDR3 is TGTGCCAGTACAGCGACCTGGAGGCCCACTGAAGCTTTCTTT.

This rearrangement joins TRBV5-5 to TRBJ1-3; D might be TRBD1 (6 bases). The CDR3 totals 15 residues. Germline V gene data show CDR1 as SGHKS and CDR2 as YYEKEE (reference sequence). V shed 4 bases and J shed 0 bases, with 11 bases lying between them. The DNA of the CDR3 is TGTGCCAGCAGCGGGGGCACAAACTCTGGAAACACCATATATTTT. Translated, it gives CASSGGTNSGNTIYF.

The rearrangement joins TRBV4-1 to TRBJ1-3, with D unresolved. The germline CDR1 and CDR2 sequences are MGHRA and YSYEKL. V lost 0 bases, J lost 9 bases, and 3 bases lay in between. The CDR3 has 11 residues. CDR3 amino acids: CASSQDRTIYF. The CDR3 DNA is TGCGCCAGCAGCCAAGACCGCACCATATATTTT.

The chain carries TRBV30 and TRBJ2-5; D is perhaps TRBD2 (6 bases). The end of the DNA is better explained by TRBJ2-7, so the J call may be wrong. Germline CDR1 reads GTSNPN; CDR2 reads SVGIG (reference sequence). The CDR3 spans 12 residues. The CDR3 is CAFGRGPYEQYF. The CDR3 DNA sequence: TGTGCCTTTGGGCGGGGTCCCTACGAGCAGTACTTC.

The chain is built from TRBV7-8 and TRBJ2-1, with 9 bases identical to TRBD2. This CDR3 region has 20 residues. CDR1 SGHVS and CDR2 FQNEAQ come from the germline V gene. The ends lost 1 base at V and 7 bases at J; junction bases unmatched: 20. The CDR3 spells CASSLEGNSGSQRLRNEQFF. The CDR3 nucleotides read TGTGCCAGCAGCTTAGAAGGTAATAGCGGGAGTCAAAGGTTGCGGAATGAGCAGTTCTTC.

V and J are TRBV5-8 and TRBJ1-1, with D uncertain. V dropped 6 bases and J dropped 3 bases, with 15 bases sitting between them. The CDR3 is 14 residues long. Germline values: CDR1 SGHTS, CDR2 YDEGEE. The CDR3 nucleotides are TGTGCCAGCAACAAATACTACGGGGACACTGAAGCTTTCTTT. It yields the protein CASNKYYGDTEAFF. Filled out from reference TRBV5-8 and TRBJ1-1, the complete variable domain reads EAGVTQSPTHLIKTRGQQATLRCSPISGHTSVYWYQQALGLGLQFLLWYDEGEERNRGNFPPRFSGRQFPNYSSELNVNALELEDSALYLCASNKYYGDTEAFFGQGTRLTVV.

This clone has a single count. V is TRBV19 and J is TRBJ2-7; D is possibly TRBD1 (5 bases). Trimming took off 4 bases at V and 3 bases at J, with 10 bases between the two ends. The germline V gene has CDR1 LNHDA and CDR2 SQIVND (reference sequence). The CDR3 has 13 residues. CDR3 residues: CASSKQELYEQYF. In DNA, the CDR3 is TGTGCCAGTAGTAAACAGGAACTCTACGAGCAGTACTTC.

V usage is TRBV2 and J usage is TRBJ2-7; D uncertain. CDR3 length equals 12 residues. With 6 bases removed from V and 3 bases from J, the gap between germline ends came to 9 bases. The germline V gene encodes CDR1 SNHLY and CDR2 FYNNEI. The CDR3, as DNA: TGTGCCAGCAGGCCTACGTACTACGAGCAGTACTTC. It codes for CASRPTYYEQYF.

The chain has TRBV19 and TRBJ1-2, with D maybe TRBD1 (5 bases). The germline gives CDR1 LNHDA, CDR2 SQIVND (reference sequence). The germline V and J ends were trimmed by 8 bases and 0 bases, with 16 bases remaining between them. The CDR3 covers 15 residues. CDR3 DNA sequence: TGTGCCAGTGGGGGAGGCCTGCGCCCTAACTATGGCTACACCTTC. It specifies CASGGGLRPNYGYTF.